The rows below give T cell receptor beta chains drawn from one sample of a study of cytomegalovirus exposure and HLA in healthy donors. Clones were sequenced by immunoSEQ multiplex PCR, and TCRdb holds only the in-frame ones, with some missing. The data show around 150,000 clones, with 79% seen just once and around 6.5% held by the top ten. The sequencing input was PBMCs. The origin of the receptors is a man aged 45-60 years in good health and CMV-seropositive. CDR3s leave out the opening cysteine and the closing phenylalanine or tryptophan.

TRBJ2-7 TRBV6-4 ASSESGTSYEQY
TRBJ1-4 TRBV27 ASRLLTGGREKLF
TRBJ2-2 TRBV27 ASSFGGLDTGELF
TRBJ1-2 TRBV28 ASRASGRSGYGYT
TRBJ2-1 TRBV19 ASSRQPYNEQF
TRBJ2-2 TRBV11-3 ASRGTGSGELF
TRBJ2-7 TRBV7-6 ASSLAQQGGEQY
TRBJ1-2 TRBV19 ASSIPATGSDYGYT
TRBJ2-1 TRBV6-5 ASSYSSGSYNEQF
TRBJ2-7 TRBV21-1 ASSKGLAGGSAYEQY
TRBJ1-2 TRBV4-2 ASSQARGHYGYT
TRBJ1-3 TRBV28 ASFGGTSGNTIY
TRBJ1-3 TRBV28 ASTGLGEYPRNTIY
TRBJ2-5 TRBV7-7 ASSRMGHSRGETQY
TRBJ1-5 TRBV2 ASKGTGPAQPQH
TRBJ1-4 TRBV29-1 SVERGTNEKLF
TRBJ1-5 TRBV6-1 ASSEAAVQPQH
TRBJ2-7 TRBV19 ASSHVAGANEQY
TRBJ2-1 TRBV4-2 ASSQEATSYNEQF
TRBJ2-1 TRBV6-5 ASSYRGLNEQF
TRBJ2-6 TRBV4-2 ASSQDSAGGSGANVLT
TRBJ1-5 TRBV18 ASSPDRSNQPQH
TRBJ1-2 TRBV6-1 ASSEEGTGDYGYT
TRBJ1-5 TRBV9 ATCRQGQPQH
TRBJ2-7 TRBV6-6 ASSIGTGASYEQY
TRBJ1-4 TRBV28 ASSPLKGAREKLF
TRBJ2-7 TRBV25-1 ASSEMNGYEQY
TRBJ2-5 TRBV28 ASSWTGGYQETQY
TRBJ2-7 TRBV7-9 ASSGTSGRSSYEQY
TRBJ2-2 TRBV7-6 ASSLQGGVDTGELF
TRBJ2-5 TRBV1 TSSQAPYWTSDKETQY
TRBJ1-5 TRBV28 ASSRKGGGARQPQH
TRBJ2-1 TRBV18 ASSPQTGLANEQF
TRBJ1-2 TRBV2 ASRPGRGDYGYT
TRBJ2-5 TRBV11-3 ASSMDNLGTQY
TRBJ2-7 TRBV7-9 ASSLDSPEQY
TRBJ1-3 TRBV7-3 ASSSTGSGNTIY
TRBJ2-5 TRBV29-1 SVRREGAETQY
TRBJ2-7 TRBV27 ASSRGGSARYEQY
TRBJ1-5 TRBV5-1 ASSPGTGNQPQH